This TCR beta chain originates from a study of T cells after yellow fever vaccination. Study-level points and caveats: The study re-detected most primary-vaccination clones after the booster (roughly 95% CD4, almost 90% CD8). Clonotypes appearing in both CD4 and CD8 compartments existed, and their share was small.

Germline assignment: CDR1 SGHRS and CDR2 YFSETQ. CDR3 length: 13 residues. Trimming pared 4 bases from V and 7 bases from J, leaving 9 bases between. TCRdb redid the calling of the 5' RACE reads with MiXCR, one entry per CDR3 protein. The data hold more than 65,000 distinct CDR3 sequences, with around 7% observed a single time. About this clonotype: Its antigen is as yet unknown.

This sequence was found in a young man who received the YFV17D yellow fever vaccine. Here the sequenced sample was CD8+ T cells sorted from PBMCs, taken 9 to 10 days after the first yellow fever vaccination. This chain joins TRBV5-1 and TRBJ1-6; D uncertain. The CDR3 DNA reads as TGCGCCAGCAGCGGGGAGTACAATTCACCCCTCCACTTT. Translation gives CASSGEYNSPLHF.